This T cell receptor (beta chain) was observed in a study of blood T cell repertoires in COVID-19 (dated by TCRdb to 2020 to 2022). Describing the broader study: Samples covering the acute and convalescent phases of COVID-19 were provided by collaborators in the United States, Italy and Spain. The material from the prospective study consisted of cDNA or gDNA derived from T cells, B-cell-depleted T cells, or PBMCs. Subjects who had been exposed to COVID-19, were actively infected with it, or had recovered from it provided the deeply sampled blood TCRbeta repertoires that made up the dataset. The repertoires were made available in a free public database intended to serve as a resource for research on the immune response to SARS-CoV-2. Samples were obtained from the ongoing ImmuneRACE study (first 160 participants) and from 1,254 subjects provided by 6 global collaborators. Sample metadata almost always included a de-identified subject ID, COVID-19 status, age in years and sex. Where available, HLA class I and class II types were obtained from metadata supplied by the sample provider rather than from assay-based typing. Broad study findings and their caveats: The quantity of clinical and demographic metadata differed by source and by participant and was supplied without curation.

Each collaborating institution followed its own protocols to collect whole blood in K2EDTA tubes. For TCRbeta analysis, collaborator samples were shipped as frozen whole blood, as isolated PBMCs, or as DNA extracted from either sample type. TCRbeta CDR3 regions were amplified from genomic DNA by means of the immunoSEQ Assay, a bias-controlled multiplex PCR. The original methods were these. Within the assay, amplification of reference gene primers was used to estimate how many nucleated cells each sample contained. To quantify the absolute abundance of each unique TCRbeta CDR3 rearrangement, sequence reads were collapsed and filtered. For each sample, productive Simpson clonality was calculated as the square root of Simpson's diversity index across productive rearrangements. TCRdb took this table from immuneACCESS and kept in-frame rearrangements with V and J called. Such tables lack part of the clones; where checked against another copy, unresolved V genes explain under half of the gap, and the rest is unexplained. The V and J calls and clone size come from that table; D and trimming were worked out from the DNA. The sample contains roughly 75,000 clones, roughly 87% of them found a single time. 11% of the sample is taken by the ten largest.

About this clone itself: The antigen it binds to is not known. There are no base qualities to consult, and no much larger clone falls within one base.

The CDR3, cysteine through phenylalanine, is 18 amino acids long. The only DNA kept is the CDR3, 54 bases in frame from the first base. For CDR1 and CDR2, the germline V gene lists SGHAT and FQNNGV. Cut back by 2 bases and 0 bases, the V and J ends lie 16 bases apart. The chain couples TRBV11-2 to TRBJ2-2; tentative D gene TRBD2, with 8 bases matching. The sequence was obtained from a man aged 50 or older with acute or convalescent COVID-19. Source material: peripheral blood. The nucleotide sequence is TGTGCCAGCAGCTTACGCCCGGGAGGGGGCGCGAACACCGGGGAGCTGTTTTTT. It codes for CASSLRPGGGANTGELFF.